Described below is a single T cell receptor beta chain sequence and its context. Via MiXCR, TCRdb re-called the reads, giving one row per CDR3 protein. The sample lists around 490,000 distinct CDR3 sequences; roughly 29% were seen once. The sample belongs to a study of T cell repertoires in cytomegalovirus infection. The sequence was collected from a human donor in good health (CMV status not recorded). Some clones in this sample may be carry-over from other donors' samples. The sample comprised PBMCs.

The CDR3 reads CASSRRLETQYF. CDR3 coding DNA: TGTGCCAGCAGCCGAAGGCTGGAGACCCAGTACTTC. The chain uses TRBV6-5 and TRBJ2-5, with D unresolved. CDR1 is MNHEY and CDR2 is SVGAGI in the germline V gene. The CDR3 has 12 amino acids. Deletions cut 6 bases from V and 5 bases from J, with 10 bases between.